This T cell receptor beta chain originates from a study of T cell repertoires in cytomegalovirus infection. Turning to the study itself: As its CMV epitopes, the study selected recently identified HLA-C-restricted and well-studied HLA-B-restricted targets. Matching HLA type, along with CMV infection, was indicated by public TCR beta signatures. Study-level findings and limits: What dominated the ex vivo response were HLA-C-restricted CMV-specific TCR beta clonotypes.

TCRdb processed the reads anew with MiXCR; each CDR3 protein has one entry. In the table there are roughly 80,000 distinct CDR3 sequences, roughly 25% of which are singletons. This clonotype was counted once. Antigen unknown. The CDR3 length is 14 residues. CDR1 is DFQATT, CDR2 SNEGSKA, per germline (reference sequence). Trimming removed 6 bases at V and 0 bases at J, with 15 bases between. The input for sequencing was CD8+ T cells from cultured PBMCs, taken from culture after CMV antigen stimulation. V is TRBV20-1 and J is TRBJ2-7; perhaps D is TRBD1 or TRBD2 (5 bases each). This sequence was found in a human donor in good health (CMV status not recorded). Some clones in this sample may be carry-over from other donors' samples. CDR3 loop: CSAKFGDLSYEQYF. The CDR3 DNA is TGCAGTGCGAAATTCGGGGACCTCTCCTACGAGCAGTACTTC.